Listed below are T cell receptor beta chains from one sample, sequenced in a study of control samples from healthy donors and cancer patients. The table came from immunoSEQ multiplex PCR; TCRdb's copy has only in-frame clones and leaves some out. The repertoire includes approximately 160,000 clones, 94% of them detected once, and more than 1.1% sits in the top ten. The sequencing input was blood. Every receptor here comes from a woman aged 18-29 years in good health. CDR3s leave out the opening cysteine and the closing phenylalanine or tryptophan. A D gene is named only where the DNA matches it firmly.

>.|TRBJ1-2|TRBV7-9|11
ASSLLPDYGYT
>.|TRBJ2-2|TRBV13|13
ASSLVTDNTGELF
>.|TRBJ1-2|TRBV5-1|13
ASSLEATGADGYT
>.|TRBJ2-2|TRBV2|13
ASKLRPIQAGELF
>.|TRBJ1-5|TRBV15|13
ATSRGKGIDQPQH
>.|TRBJ2-2|TRBV9|16
ASSARLTSNTNTGELF
>TRBD2|TRBJ2-7|TRBV6-2/TRBV6-3|16
ASSPLNLRGLAEYEQY
>TRBD1|TRBJ2-1|TRBV6-2/TRBV6-3|14
ASSYSGQGWSNEQF
>.|TRBJ1-2|TRBV11-2|11
ASSSDGPYGYT
>.|TRBJ1-1|TRBV7-9|11
ASRPSGGDRAF
>TRBD1|TRBJ2-7|TRBV18|11
ASSKGQAGEQY
>.|TRBJ1-2|TRBV2|11
ASSELRDYGYT
>.|TRBJ1-1|TRBV7-2|12
ASSLGYGFTEAF
>.|TRBJ1-2|TRBV18|13
ASSPVDGANYGYT
>.|TRBJ1-3|TRBV2|12
ASRRLSSGNTIY
>TRBD2|TRBJ2-3|TRBV9|21
ASSVAKGGRTSGSTANTDTQY
>TRBD1|TRBJ2-3|TRBV11-2|13
ASSRGQGGADTQY
>.|TRBJ1-1|TRBV29-1|12
SVETLKGNTEAF
>.|TRBJ1-1|TRBV4-2|11
ASSYQLNTEAF
>.|TRBJ1-2|TRBV27|11
ASSSGGYYGYT
>.|TRBJ1-6|TRBV5-6|11
ASSLGTNSPLH
>.|TRBJ1-6|TRBV6-6|13
ASSYTGGIGSPLH
>TRBD2|TRBJ2-7|TRBV6-4|15
ASSPGGLADRDYEQY
>.|TRBJ2-6|TRBV5-5|13
ASSLGHSGANVLT
>.|TRBJ2-3|TRBV7-2|9
ASSGADTQY
>TRBD1|TRBJ1-6|TRBV13|13
ASSLRGQDGSPLH
>.|TRBJ2-2|TRBV24-1|12
ATSGAVNTGELF
>.|TRBJ2-1|TRBV2|11
ASTDGAYNEQF
>TRBD1|TRBJ1-2|TRBV9|13
ASSPMPGTGGGYT
>TRBD1|TRBJ1-1|TRBV6-5|12
ASRARTGWREAF
>TRBD1|TRBJ1-5|TRBV28|19
ASSLFTLRSTGGEVGQPQH
>.|TRBJ1-5|TRBV19|14
ASSIKRGTVNQPQH
>.|TRBJ1-3|TRBV6-5|13
ASSYKQGNGNTIY
>.|TRBJ2-1|TRBV12-5|10
ASGLVVNEQF
>.|TRBJ2-2|TRBV7-8|10
ASSPKTGELF
>.|TRBJ2-5|TRBV19|13
ASRGPGVGVETQY
>.|TRBJ1-3|TRBV2|12
ASMRLFSGNTIY
>TRBD1|TRBJ1-2|TRBV5-1|13
ASSLRDSGTRGYT
>.|TRBJ1-4|TRBV5-6|12
ASSRPGRSEKLF
>TRBD1|TRBJ1-2|TRBV7-8|12
ASSPGQGHYGYT
>.|TRBJ1-3|TRBV4-2|11
ASSSRMGNTIY
>.|TRBJ1-4|TRBV28|10
ASSETGEKLF
>TRBD1|TRBJ1-4|TRBV6-5|10
ASSPSPGQVF
>TRBD1|TRBJ1-2|TRBV29-1|11
SVGERQGGGYT
>.|TRBJ1-2|TRBV7-6|13
ASSLFQTSNYGYT
>TRBD2|TRBJ2-7|TRBV3-1/TRBV3-2|12
ASRKGLADYEQY
>.|TRBJ1-2|TRBV4-1|12
ASSQGQGWYGYT
>.|TRBJ1-5|TRBV19|16
ASSMGGDAIYSNQPQH
>TRBD1|TRBJ1-4|TRBV7-8|13
ASSRDRGRIEKLF
>.|TRBJ1-5|TRBV18|14
ASSPTLQGGNQPQH
>TRBD2|TRBJ2-7|TRBV2|13
ASSEVSGTNYEQY